The rows below give T cell receptor beta chains drawn from one sample of a study of OX40 agonist ivuxolimab in advanced cancers. This table comes from immunoSEQ multiplex PCR, and its TCRdb copy is limited to in-frame clones, with some not included. The sample records almost 90,000 clones, approximately 91% being singletons. The material was CD4+ or CD8+ T cells sorted from blood, obtained in a trial of the OX40 agonist ivuxolimab. These receptors were obtained from an adult with an advanced solid tumor such as melanoma, head and neck, liver or kidney cancer. Both conserved end residues are part of each CDR3. A D gene is named only where the DNA matches it firmly. Not all rows give a size; the values are once, few, many and, for expanded clones, a class.

>TRBD1|NA|13|TRBJ2-3|TRBV19
TGTGCCAGTCGACAGGGCGGCACAGATACGCAGTATTTT
CASRQGGTDTQYF
>TRBD1|NA|14|TRBJ1-1|TRBV7-2
TGTGCCAGCAGCTACACAGGGGGACCCACTGAAGCTTTCTTT
CASSYTGGPTEAFF
>TRBD2|once|16|TRBJ2-3|TRBV5-1
TGCGCCAGCAGCCTGGGACTAGCGGGAGGCACAGATACGCAGTATTTT
CASSLGLAGGTDTQYF
>NA|NA|14|TRBJ1-2|TRBV28
TGTGCCAGCATAAGTTTGGGGGCAGGGAAGGGCTACACCTTC
CASISLGAGKGYTF
>NA|NA|14|TRBJ1-1|TRBV9
TGTGCCAGCAGCGTATACCAGGGTGACACTGAAGCTTTCTTT
CASSVYQGDTEAFF
>NA|NA|14|TRBJ1-6|TRBV19
TGTGCCAGTAGTATCGGACTAATTAATTCACCCCTCCACTTT
CASSIGLINSPLHF
>TRBD1|few|13|TRBJ1-2|TRBV7-2
TGTGCCACCGGGACAGGGATGAACTATGGCTACACCTTC
CATGTGMNYGYTF
>TRBD2|NA|15|TRBJ2-3|TRBV7-9
TGTGCCAGCAGCACCCCGGGACTATCCTCAGATACGCAGTATTTT
CASSTPGLSSDTQYF
>NA|NA|11|TRBJ1-5|TRBV28
TGTGCCAGCAGTTTCGATCAGCCCCAGCATTTT
CASSFDQPQHF
>NA|NA|14|TRBJ2-7|TRBV18
TGTGCCAGCTCACCGGACCGAAGACCCTACGAGCAGTACTTC
CASSPDRRPYEQYF
>NA|NA|15|TRBJ2-3|TRBV11-2
TGTGCCAGCACGTCTGGGAGCGGAGGGATAGATACGCAGTATTTT
CASTSGSGGIDTQYF
>TRBD1|once|12|TRBJ2-7|TRBV6-5
TGTGCCAGCGGGACAGGGGTATACGAGCAGTACTTC
CASGTGVYEQYF
>TRBD2|NA|16|TRBJ2-3|TRBV5-1
TGCGCCAGCAGCTTTGTTGGGACTACGGGAGCAGATACGCAGTATTTT
CASSFVGTTGADTQYF
>TRBD1|once|14|TRBJ1-5|TRBV28
TGTGCCAGCAGAACAGGGGGGGTGATTCAGCCCCAGCATTTT
CASRTGGVIQPQHF
>NA|few|15|TRBJ1-5|TRBV6-5
TGTGCCAGCAGTTACTCAGGTCCCGGCAATCAGCCCCAGCATTTT
CASSYSGPGNQPQHF
>TRBD2|NA|15|TRBJ2-5|TRBV6-1
TGTGCCAGCGAGGCTAGCGGGAGGGCCGGGGAGACCCAGTACTTC
CASEASGRAGETQYF
>NA|NA|16|TRBJ2-2|TRBV5-1
TGCGCCAGCAGCTTACGGGCAGGGGAAGGTAGCGGGGAGCTGTTTTTT
CASSLRAGEGSGELFF
>NA|NA|16|TRBJ2-6|TRBV19
TGTGCCAGTAGTATAGAGGGCTACTCTGGGGCCAACGTCCTGACTTTC
CASSIEGYSGANVLTF
>TRBD1|NA|20|TRBJ2-7|TRBV28
TGTGCCAGCAGTTTACCCCTGTTTACAGGGGGCATGGCGGCCTGGGGAGAGCAGTACTTC
CASSLPLFTGGMAAWGEQYF
>NA|NA|14|TRBJ2-7|TRBV19
TGTGCCAGTAGTACGGGCAGGGACTCCTACGAGCAGTACTTC
CASSTGRDSYEQYF
>NA|NA|14|TRBJ2-5|TRBV14
TGTGCCAGCAGCCAAGATAGAGTCCAAGAGACCCAGTACTTC
CASSQDRVQETQYF
>TRBD1|NA|15|TRBJ2-7|TRBV7-2
TGTGCCAGCAGCCTTAGACAGGGCGCAGTAGACGAGCAGTACTTC
CASSLRQGAVDEQYF
>TRBD2|once|15|TRBJ2-3|TRBV30
TGTGCCTGGAACCCAACTAGCGCAAGCACAGATACGCAGTATTTT
CAWNPTSASTDTQYF
>NA|NA|15|TRBJ1-1|TRBV7-3
TGTGCCAGCAGCTTGGACTCAACAGGGTCCACTGAAGCTTTCTTT
CASSLDSTGSTEAFF
>TRBD1|once|17|TRBJ1-1|TRBV7-2
TGTGCCAGCAGCTTAGGACAGGGGGCTAACATGAACACTGAAGCTTTCTTT
CASSLGQGANMNTEAFF
>NA|NA|17|TRBJ2-3|TRBV21-1
TGTGCCAGCAGCAAAGTTAATGGCCCCTCCCTGACAGATACGCAGTATTTT
CASSKVNGPSLTDTQYF